This TCR beta chain emerged from a study of vaccination effects on CD4 cells after COVID-19. Study-level information: Each participant received a vaccine that was either BNT162b2 or mRNA-1273, given as two doses.

Germline V gives CDR1 SGHRS, CDR2 YFSETQ. The V gene end was trimmed by 2 bases and the J gene end by 8 bases; junction bases not matched to a gene: 7. The CDR3 length is 15 residues. The protocol was immunoSEQ multiplex PCR, while the TCRdb copy is restricted to in-frame clones and leaves out a portion. The sample holds 62,000 or so clones; 75% to 85% are singletons and the top ten take more than 9%. Before sequencing took place, the ViraFEST assay used viral peptide pools to expand antigen-specific CD4+ T cells. Around day 10 of culture, CD4+ T cells were separated out. The healthy vaccine recipients, who had no prior SARS-CoV-2 infection, showed negative nucleocapsid antibodies. Researchers reported culturing a few million PBMC in each well, adding 10 IU/ml IL-2 and roughly 11 ug/ml peptides. A note on this clone: Antigen specificity is unknown.

The sequences come from CD4+ T cells from PBMCs cultured with SARS-CoV-2 spike peptides, collected before COVID-19 vaccination. V usage is TRBV5-1 and J usage is TRBJ1-4; the match to TRBD1 covers 9 bases. The source is a human donor who received a COVID-19 vaccine. In DNA, the CDR3 is TGCGCCAGCAGCTTTACAGGGGGCTCAGGGGAAAAACTGTTTTTT. Protein sequence: CASSFTGGSGEKLFF. The complete variable domain, with remaining parts taken from reference TRBV5-1 and TRBJ1-4, reads KAGVTQTPRYLIKTRGQQVTLSCSPISGHRSVSWYQQTPGQGLQFLFEYFSETQRNKGNFPGRFSGRQFSNSRSEMNVSTLELGDSALYLCASSFTGGSGEKLFFGSGTQLSVL.